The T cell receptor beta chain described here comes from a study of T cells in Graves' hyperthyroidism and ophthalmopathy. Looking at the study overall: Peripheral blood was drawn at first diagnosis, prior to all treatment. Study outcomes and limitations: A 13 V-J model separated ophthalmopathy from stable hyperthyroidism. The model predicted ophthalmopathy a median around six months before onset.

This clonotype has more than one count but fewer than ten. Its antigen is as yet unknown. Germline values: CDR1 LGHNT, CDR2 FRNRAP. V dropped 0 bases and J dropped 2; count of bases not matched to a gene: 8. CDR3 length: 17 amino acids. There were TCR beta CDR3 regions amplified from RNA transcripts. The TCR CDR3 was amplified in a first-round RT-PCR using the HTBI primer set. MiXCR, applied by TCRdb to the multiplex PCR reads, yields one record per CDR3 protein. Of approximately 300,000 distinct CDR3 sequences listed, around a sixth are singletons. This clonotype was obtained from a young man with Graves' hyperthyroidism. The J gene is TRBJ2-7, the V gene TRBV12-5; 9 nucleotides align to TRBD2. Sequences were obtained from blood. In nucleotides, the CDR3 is TGTGCTAGTGGTTTGGTAGTGGCGGGAGGGCCCCCCTACGAGCAGTACTTC. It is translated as CASGLVVAGGPPYEQYF.